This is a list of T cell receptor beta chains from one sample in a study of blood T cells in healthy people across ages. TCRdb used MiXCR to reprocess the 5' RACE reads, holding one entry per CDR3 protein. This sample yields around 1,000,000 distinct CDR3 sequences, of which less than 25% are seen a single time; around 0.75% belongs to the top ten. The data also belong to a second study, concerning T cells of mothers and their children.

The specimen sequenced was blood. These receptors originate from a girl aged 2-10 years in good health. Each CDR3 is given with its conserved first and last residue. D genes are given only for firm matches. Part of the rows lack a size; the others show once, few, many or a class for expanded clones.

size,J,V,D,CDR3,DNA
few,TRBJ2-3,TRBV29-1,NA,CSVEDDTYTDTQYF,TGCAGCGTTGAAGATGACACTTACACAGATACGCAGTATTTT
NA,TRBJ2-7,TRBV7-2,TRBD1,CASSLAVSGTGSSYEQYF,TGTGCCAGCAGCTTAGCGGTATCCGGGACAGGGTCTTCCTACGAGCAGTACTTC
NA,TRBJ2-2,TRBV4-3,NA,CASSLRRDTGELFF,TGCGCCAGCAGCCTTAGGAGGGACACCGGGGAGCTGTTTTTT
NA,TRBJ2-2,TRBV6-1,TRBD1,CASSRGQGGADTGELFF,TGTGCCAGCAGTCGAGGACAGGGCGGCGCGGACACCGGGGAGCTGTTTTTT
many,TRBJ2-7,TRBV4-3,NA,CASSQDSGKRLGF,TGCGCCAGCAGCCAAGATAGTGGAAAGCGTCTGGGGTTC
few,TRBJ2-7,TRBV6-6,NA,CASSKPFSYEQYF,TGTGCCAGCAGTAAGCCTTTCTCCTACGAGCAGTACTTC
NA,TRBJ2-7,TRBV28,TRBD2,CASSLPTAGEYEQYF,TGTGCCAGCAGTCTCCCCACAGCGGGAGAGTACGAGCAGTACTTC
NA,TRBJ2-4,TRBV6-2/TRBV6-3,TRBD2,CASSFRTSGRNIQYF,TGTGCCAGCAGTTTCCGGACTAGCGGGAGAAACATTCAGTACTTC
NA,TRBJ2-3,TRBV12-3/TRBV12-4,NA,CASTGEGFLPDTQYF,TGTGCCAGTACAGGGGAGGGATTTCTCCCAGATACGCAGTATTTT
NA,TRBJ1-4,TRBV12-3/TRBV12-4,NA,CASSSGTGEKLFF,TGTGCCAGCAGTTCGGGGACGGGAGAAAAACTGTTTTTT
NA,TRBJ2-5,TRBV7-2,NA,CASSLGTAQVETQYF,TGTGCCAGCAGCTTAGGGACAGCACAAGTAGAGACCCAGTACTTC
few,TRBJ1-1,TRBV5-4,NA,CASSFYLSTATEAFF,TGTGCCAGCAGCTTCTACCTATCGACAGCCACTGAAGCTTTCTTT
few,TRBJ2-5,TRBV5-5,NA,CASSSSVETQYF,TGTGCCAGCAGCTCTAGTGTGGAGACCCAGTACTTC
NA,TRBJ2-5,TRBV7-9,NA,CASSSWTEQETQYF,TGTGCCAGCAGTTCTTGGACAGAACAAGAGACCCAGTACTTC
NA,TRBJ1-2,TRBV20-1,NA,CSAQGQGHYTF,TGCAGTGCTCAAGGGCAGGGTCACTACACCTTC
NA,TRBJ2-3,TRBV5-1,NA,CASSPEGSSGGTDTQYF,TGCGCCAGCAGCCCGGAAGGCAGTAGCGGAGGCACAGATACGCAGTATTTT
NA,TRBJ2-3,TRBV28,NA,CASSAAGAASTDTQYF,TGTGCCAGCAGTGCCGCTGGGGCAGCTAGCACAGATACGCAGTATTTT
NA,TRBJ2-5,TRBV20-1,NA,CSASWLIGETQYF,TGCAGTGCTAGCTGGCTCATCGGAGAGACCCAGTACTTC
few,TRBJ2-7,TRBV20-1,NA,CSARGDPYEQYF,TGCAGTGCTAGGGGGGACCCCTACGAGCAGTACTTC
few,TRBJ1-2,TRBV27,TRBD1,CASSFRGNFYGYTF,TGTGCCAGCAGTTTCAGGGGGAACTTCTATGGCTACACCTTC
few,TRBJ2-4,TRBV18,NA,CASSLGEGQAAKNIQYF,TGTGCCAGCTCACTAGGGGAGGGACAGGCGGCCAAAAACATTCAGTACTTC
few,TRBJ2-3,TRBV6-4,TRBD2,CASSDSGGEPPGDTQYF,TGTGCCAGCAGTGACTCGGGGGGGGAACCTCCTGGGGATACGCAGTATTTT
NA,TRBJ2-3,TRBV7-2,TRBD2,CASSLGLAGGADTQYF,TGTGCCAGCAGCCTAGGACTAGCGGGAGGGGCAGATACGCAGTATTTT
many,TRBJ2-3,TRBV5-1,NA,CASTRQRDTDTQYF,TGCGCCAGCACCAGGCAGAGAGACACAGATACGCAGTATTTT
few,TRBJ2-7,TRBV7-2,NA,CASSLALVGIWVTDLDQYEQYF,TGTGCCAGCAGCTTAGCGTTAGTGGGTATTTGGGTGACAGACTTAGACCAATACGAGCAGTACTTC
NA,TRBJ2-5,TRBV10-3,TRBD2,CAISESKRGSLETQYF,TGTGCCATCAGTGAGTCGAAGCGGGGAAGCCTCGAGACCCAGTACTTC